This section outlines one T cell receptor beta chain sequence together with its context. Its antigen is undetermined. The sample belongs to a study of OX40 agonist ivuxolimab in advanced cancers. Overall study: It was ivuxolimab, an agonistic anti-OX40 (CD134) antibody, that patients were treated with. Patients in the trial were receiving intravenous ivuxolimab every 2 weeks, at doses of 0.01 to 10 mg/kg. Overall study findings and caveats: With doses of 0.1-3.0 mg/kg, partial responders showed among the lowest clonal expansion.

Repertoires were generated with immunoSEQ multiplex PCR, while TCRdb's copy carries only in-frame clones and drops some. The profile shows about 98,000 clones, approximately 90% of them singletons. Germline values: CDR1 SGHRS, CDR2 YFSETQ. CDR3 size: 16 residues. With V trimmed by 3 bases and J by 6 bases, 9 bases remained unmatched. V and J are TRBV5-1 and TRBJ1-6; TRBD1 matches at 7 bases. This clonotype was obtained from an adult with an advanced solid tumor such as melanoma, head and neck, liver or kidney cancer. The material sequenced was CD4+ or CD8+ T cells sorted from blood, taken in a trial of the OX40 agonist ivuxolimab. The CDR3 sequence is CASSSDKGARNSPLHF. In DNA form, the CDR3 reads TGCGCCAGCAGCTCAGATAAGGGGGCGCGTAATTCACCCCTCCACTTT.